The rows below give T cell receptor beta chains drawn from one sample of a study of blood T cells in healthy people across ages. TCRdb reprocessed the 5' RACE reads via MiXCR and lists one record per CDR3 protein. The repertoire holds 780,000 or so distinct CDR3 sequences, with roughly 25% as singletons. These data were also filed under a second study, of T cells of mothers and their children.

Sequencing used blood. These receptor sequences come from a boy aged 5 to 17 in good health. The CDR3 runs from the conserved cysteine through the conserved F or W. The D gene is left open where the match is weak. Not all rows give a size; the values are once, few, many and, for expanded clones, a class.

v_call	clone_size	cdr3_length	j_call	d_call	cdr3_nt	cdr3_aa
TRBV27	NA	15	TRBJ2-7	NA	TGTGCCAGCAGTTCCACCAGCGGGTATTCCTACGAGCAGTACTTC	CASSSTSGYSYEQYF
TRBV5-5	NA	15	TRBJ2-5	TRBD1	TGTGCCAGCAGCCCCCGGGACAGGGTACGGGAGACCCAGTACTTC	CASSPRDRVRETQYF
TRBV6-1	NA	15	TRBJ2-5	TRBD2	TGTGCCAGCATTTGGGCGGGAGGTTCGGTAGAGACCCAGTACTTC	CASIWAGGSVETQYF
TRBV5-6	few	15	TRBJ1-4	NA	TGTGCCAGCAGCGAAGGACAATTCTACAATGAAAAACTGTTTTTT	CASSEGQFYNEKLFF
TRBV6-2/TRBV6-3	few	16	TRBJ2-7	NA	TGTGCCAGCAGTTACTCCCCCGGGACCGAATCCTACGAGCAGTACTTC	CASSYSPGTESYEQYF
TRBV20-1	few	16	TRBJ2-1	TRBD2	TGCAGTGCTAGAGATCGGGGACTAGCGGGGGACTATGAGCAGTCCTTC	CSARDRGLAGDYEQSF
TRBV7-2	NA	14	TRBJ1-5	NA	TGTGCCAGCAGCTTACACGGGAGCAATCAGCCCCAGCATTTT	CASSLHGSNQPQHF
TRBV25-1	NA	13	TRBJ2-7	NA	TGTGCCAGCAGTGATCCATACTCCTACGAGCAGTACTTC	CASSDPYSYEQYF
TRBV9	NA	14	TRBJ2-7	NA	TGTGCCAGCAGCGTGAAGGGGGAGGTGGGCGAGCAGTACTTC	CASSVKGEVGEQYF
TRBV3-1	NA	12	TRBJ2-5	NA	TGTGCCAGCAGCCACAAGACGGGTCTGTTGTACTTC	CASSHKTGLLYF
TRBV2	NA	15	TRBJ2-7	NA	TGTGCCAGCAGTGAGGGACTCCTCAGCTCCTACGAGCAGTACTTC	CASSEGLLSSYEQYF
TRBV6-2/TRBV6-3	NA	15	TRBJ2-2	TRBD2	TGTGCCAGCAGGCCCGGGAGGAGAAGTACCGGGGAGTTGTTTTTT	CASRPGRRSTGELFF
TRBV3-1	few	15	TRBJ2-3	NA	TGTGCCAGCACCCTGGGCGGCGGGAGCACAGATACGCAGTATTTT	CASTLGGGSTDTQYF
TRBV28	few	14	TRBJ2-1	NA	TGTGCCAGCAGTTTAAGGGGTTTATTTGGTGAGCAGTTCTTC	CASSLRGLFGEQFF
TRBV28	NA	16	TRBJ2-5	TRBD2	TGTGCCGGCAGTCCCCAAATAGCGGGGAACCAAGAGACCCAGTACTTC	CAGSPQIAGNQETQYF
TRBV5-6	NA	15	TRBJ2-3	NA	TGTGCCAGCAGCCCAACGGGACGGAGTACAGATACGCAGTATTTT	CASSPTGRSTDTQYF
TRBV7-2	NA	16	TRBJ2-5	NA	TGTGCCAGCAGCTTAGTAAGTGGAGGCCGCCAAGAGACCCAGTACTTC	CASSLVSGGRQETQYF
TRBV5-1	few	16	TRBJ1-1	NA	TGCGCCAGCAGCTCGCTCCCAGGGGACACGAACACTGAAGCTTTCTTT	CASSSLPGDTNTEAFF
TRBV7-6	few	15	TRBJ2-5	TRBD2	TGTGCCAGCAGCTCTACTAGCGGGGGCGGAGAGACCCAGTACTTC	CASSSTSGGGETQYF
TRBV7-3	NA	15	TRBJ2-1	NA	TGTGCCAGCAGCTTACTATCTAGTTCCTACAATGAGCAGTTCTTC	CASSLLSSSYNEQFF
TRBV7-6	NA	15	TRBJ2-6	NA	TGTGCCAGCAGCTTAGTGGAGGTTGGGGCCAACGTCCTGACTTTC	CASSLVEVGANVLTF
TRBV5-1	few	17	TRBJ2-1	TRBD2	TGCGCCAGCAGCCCAAACGGGATGGGGACTAGTTCTATTGAGCAGTTCTTC	CASSPNGMGTSSIEQFF
TRBV7-9	NA	17	TRBJ2-5	TRBD2	TGTGCCAGCAGCTTATCTAGCTACGGACTAGCGCAAGAGACCCAGTACTTC	CASSLSSYGLAQETQYF
TRBV27	few	14	TRBJ2-5	NA	TGTGCCAGCAGTTTAATTACCAACCAAGAGACCCAGTACTTC	CASSLITNQETQYF
TRBV14	NA	12	TRBJ2-7	NA	TGTGCCAGCAGCCAAGATTCCCACGAGCAGTACTTC	CASSQDSHEQYF
TRBV6-2/TRBV6-3	NA	17	TRBJ2-4	NA	TGTGCCAGCAGTTACGCGACAGGCATGCGGACCAAAAACATTCAGTACTTC	CASSYATGMRTKNIQYF
TRBV29-1	NA	12	TRBJ2-7	NA	TGCAGCGTTGTAAGTGCGCTCTACGAGCAGTACTTC	CSVVSALYEQYF
TRBV20-1	NA	14	TRBJ2-7	NA	TGCAGTGCTAGAGACAGTCTCGACAGGCGCGAGCAGTACTTC	CSARDSLDRREQYF
TRBV29-1	NA	11	TRBJ2-7	NA	TGCAGCGTTGCCGGAACCTACGAGCAGTACTTC	CSVAGTYEQYF
TRBV3-1	many	14	TRBJ1-1	TRBD1	TGTGCCAGCAGCCAAATAGGGGGCAACACTGAAGCTTTCTTT	CASSQIGGNTEAFF
TRBV13	NA	15	TRBJ2-7	NA	TGTGCCAGCAGCTTAGTGAGGGGGATGGACTACGAGCAGTACTTC	CASSLVRGMDYEQYF
TRBV3-1	once	14	TRBJ1-2	TRBD1	TGTGCCAGCAGCGAACAGGGGGGTAACTATGGCTACACCTTC	CASSEQGGNYGYTF
TRBV30	NA	13	TRBJ2-3	NA	TGTGCCTGGGATACGACTAGCACAGATACGCAGTATTTT	CAWDTTSTDTQYF
TRBV2	NA	13	TRBJ2-5	NA	TGTGCCAGCAGTGCCCTACTTGGGGAGACCCAGTACTTC	CASSALLGETQYF
TRBV4-3	NA	16	TRBJ2-1	TRBD2	TGCGCCAGCAGCCGATCCGGGACTAGCGGGAGTGATGAGCAGTTCTTC	CASSRSGTSGSDEQFF
TRBV15	NA	14	TRBJ1-1	TRBD1	TGTGCCACCAGCACCGAGGGGGCTGGCAACGACGCTTTCTTT	CATSTEGAGNDAFF
TRBV5-1	few	17	TRBJ2-7	TRBD2	TGCGCCAGCAGCTTGGCCGGTGGGACTAGCGGTTCCTACGAGCAGTACTTC	CASSLAGGTSGSYEQYF
TRBV12-3/TRBV12-4	NA	14	TRBJ1-1	NA	TGTGCCAGCAGCTTAGAGGGAGGGGAGACTGAAGCTTTCTTT	CASSLEGGETEAFF
TRBV7-2	NA	14	TRBJ1-2	NA	TGTGCCAGCAGCTTAGATGGGGGGCATGGGGGCTACACCTTC	CASSLDGGHGGYTF
TRBV7-2	once	17	TRBJ1-3	TRBD1	TGTGCCAGCAGCTTAGCGCGGACAGGGTTATCTGGAAACACCATATATTTT	CASSLARTGLSGNTIYF
TRBV13	NA	14	TRBJ2-4	NA	TGTGCCAGCAGCTTAGGACCACGCGGGGACATTCAGTACTTC	CASSLGPRGDIQYF
TRBV20-1	few	15	TRBJ1-5	NA	TGCAGTGCTAGAGTCCAGGGAATGGGGAATCAGCCCCAGCATTTT	CSARVQGMGNQPQHF
TRBV29-1	NA	14	TRBJ2-1	TRBD1	TGCAGCGCATTGGACAGGAGCTCCTACAATGAGCAGTTCTTC	CSALDRSSYNEQFF
TRBV24-1	few	13	TRBJ2-5	NA	TGTGCCACCAGTGATGGGGGAAAAGAGACCCAGTACTTC	CATSDGGKETQYF
TRBV15	few	14	TRBJ2-3	TRBD1	TGTGCCACCTCCAGGGGGAGAGGCACAGATACGCAGTATTTT	CATSRGRGTDTQYF
TRBV29-1	few	11	TRBJ1-2	NA	TGCAGCGTGCATACAGGGTCCGGCTACACCTTC	CSVHTGSGYTF
TRBV2	NA	13	TRBJ1-6	TRBD1	TGTGCCAGCAGTGTCAGGGGGGGTTCACCCCTCCACTTT	CASSVRGGSPLHF
TRBV6-1	few	13	TRBJ1-4	NA	TGTGCCACGGTGCGGGGAACTAATGAAAAACTGTTTTTT	CATVRGTNEKLFF
TRBV5-1	few	16	TRBJ2-1	TRBD2	TGCGCCAGCAGCTGGGCGGGGGGCGACTCCTACAATGAGCAGTTCTTC	CASSWAGGDSYNEQFF
TRBV25-1	NA	13	TRBJ2-7	TRBD1	TGTGCCAGCAGGGGGACAGGGGGCGACGAGCAGTACTTC	CASRGTGGDEQYF
TRBV7-2	many	13	TRBJ2-5	NA	TGTGCCAGCAGCTATCGAAGAGAAGAGACCCAGTACTTC	CASSYRREETQYF